This T cell receptor beta chain was recovered during a study of cytomegalovirus exposure and HLA in healthy donors (dated by TCRdb to about 2017). Turning to the overall study: An earlier analysis of about 530 of the donors reported 276 Gb of sequence data and approximately 120 million unique TCR beta sequences obtained from approximately 180 million T cells. Every discovery cohort repertoire had been produced on one sequencing platform. The later analysis used no new phenotypic data to find candidate immune exposures, relying instead on TCR beta sequences and their occurrence across donors. Roughly 300 gigabases of sequencing data and 70 million to 100 million unique TCR sequences made up an early release that covered 640 HLA-typed donors. Along with the approximately 620-subject first cohort, a separate validation cohort of over a hundred different subjects was used. To predict cytomegalovirus infection status, the study brought together high-throughput TCR immunosequencing, statistical association of individual TCRs with disease status, and machine learning. Among a few hundred genotyped donors of the cohort, an average of around 240,000 unique TCR beta nucleotide sequences were sequenced per donor, roughly 20% of them non-productive. A later analysis re-examined previously published TCR beta repertoires from just over 650 donors and added high-resolution HLA genotyping to investigate patterns of TCR occurrence. Typing coverage varied by locus: roughly 620-640 donors for A, B, C, DRB1 and DQB1; roughly 500 for DQA1; some 610 for DPA1; 450 to 480 for DPB1. Both class I and class II loci were covered by HLA typing, at four-digit resolution. Genome-wide SNP genotypes for about 65% of the 666 donors were used in a later genetic analysis, which treated that subset as a discovery cohort. Among the roughly 370 genotyped donors, about 83% belonged to the genetic ancestry cluster associated with self-reported Caucasian donors. The study profiled the T cell repertoires of under 850 subjects by immunosequencing and related them to cytomegalovirus serostatus. Several DR-DQ haplotypes were treated as single units for association and clustering because of strong linkage in the cohort. Donor age, sex, ethnicity and CMV serostatus were compiled alongside the repertoire data. The study aimed to test whether cataloging public T cell receptors could reveal signatures of past pathogen exposure. An earlier analysis of fewer than 750 of the donors used high-throughput TCR beta sequencing to judge whether each TCR beta V gene segment behaved as functional or pseudogenic.

The cohort comprised some 730 healthy bone marrow donors. At the time of sampling, every cohort member was nominally healthy, though immune exposures that went unrecorded were likely present. The donor tested CMV seronegative, placing the donor among the 352 seronegative members of the cohort. Each donor provided a peripheral blood sample, and peripheral blood mononuclear cells were used for TCR beta sequencing. The Qiagen DNeasy Blood Extraction Kit was used to extract genomic DNA from the blood cell samples. Here is what the overall study found, with its caveats: In a later analysis, the rate of TCR association differed among HLA loci, with DRB1 alleles having the most associated TCRs and HLA-C alleles having the fewest. In a later analysis, HLA-associated TCR beta chains showed more clonal expansion and lower generation probabilities than non-associated chains that were equally common. A further reported finding was that TCR beta sequences accurately predicted the HLA-A and HLA-B alleles for most subjects in the first cohort. A later genetic analysis reported fewer N-insertions in productive TCRs among donors in an Asian-associated ancestry cluster than the roughly 700-donor mean. Because the 87-base-pair reads could not distinguish some IMGT-functional V segments, including TRBV6-2 and TRBV6-3, those segments were excluded. Correlated functional status among segregating V segments might be attributable to linkage disequilibrium, but an unknown experimental factor could not be ruled out. A few of the identified cytomegalovirus-associated TCR beta chains were confirmed in vitro to be specific for cytomegalovirus antigens. An association between a missense DCLRE1C variant and V-gene and J-gene trimming of TCR beta chains was found in a later genetic analysis and replicated in an independent cohort. A later analysis found that most CMV-associated TCR beta chains appeared HLA-restricted, with HLA associations seemingly driven largely by CMV exposure. Most TCR sequences were observed very rarely across donors, whereas some public TCRs were present in many individuals. The study listed 150 to 200 TCR beta chains as associated with cytomegalovirus. Roughly uniform sequencing depth across donors was assumed in presence/absence analyses, although this assumption may not hold. The classifier was reported to diagnose cytomegalovirus status with high specificity and sensitivity in both the original cohort and the validation cohort. HLA typing was unavailable for some donors at each locus, so association tests used only the typed subset. A cluster of highly shared sequence variants was judged likely to represent a technical artifact of the sequencing pipeline. The authors suggested that the approach could potentially be extended to other disease states and immunological phenotypes. When HLA alleles, especially DR and DQ, strongly co-occurred, TCR associations were difficult to assign to individual alleles. In this cohort, only TCR beta chains were sequenced, and detectable features were limited by the absence of alpha or paired-chain data. In a later analysis, around 17,000 TCR beta sequences were associated with specific HLA alleles at a false discovery rate of 0.05. Immune exposure information for the cohort was limited to CMV serostatus. Broadly in line with IMGT annotations, most TCR beta V segments showed up in productive rearrangements about 87% or about 30% of the time in an earlier analysis of 587 of the donors. According to a later analysis, parvovirus B19, influenza, CMV and Epstein-Barr virus appeared linked to several top co-occurrence clusters. Because counts were too low, roughly 16 rarely observed V segments, including chromosome 9 orphons, were left out of the earlier analysis of over 550 of the donors.

From V the trimming removes 6 bases and from J it removes 0 bases, while the gene matches leave 14 bases of the junction unaccounted for. The CDR3 runs 17 amino acids, cysteine and phenylalanine included. Just CDR3 DNA is preserved here, 51 bases in frame from base 1. CDR1 and CDR2 were assigned from the germline V gene as SGHAT and FQNNGV. There are a few counts of this clone. The antigen it binds to is not known. No much larger clonotype is one base removed from it; base qualities were not supplied. The receptor library was made with the immunoSEQ multiplex PCR assay. A mixture of 60 forward primers for TCR Vbeta segments and 13 reverse primers for TCR Jbeta segments was used in the multiplex PCR. Amplification of the CDR3 region of rearranged TCR beta genes was performed with a multiplex PCR assay on genomic DNA. The Illumina HiSeq System was used to sequence the amplified TCR beta libraries as 87-base-pair reads. The paper's processing steps were these. Across the roughly 700 repertoires, a later analysis counted some 80 million unique TCR beta chains, roughly 11 million of which were shared by at least two donors. Raw reads were error-corrected and collapsed into unique sequences by a nearest-neighbor algorithm in which closely related sequences were merged to remove PCR and sequencing errors. CDR3 sequences were aligned to IMGT reference sequences to assign V, D and J gene segments. Each retained sequence needed at least a six-nucleotide match to both a V gene segment and a J gene segment. A rearrangement was called productive if the CDR3 had no stop codons and remained in frame with V and J, and every other rearrangement was called non-productive. CDR3 was defined by IMGT convention, running from the second conserved V-encoded cysteine to the conserved J-encoded phenylalanine. The earlier analysis of approximately 590 of the donors excluded any sequence lacking an unambiguous match to a single V gene segment. An earlier analysis of several hundred of the donors called V segments functional above 56.7% productive rearrangements and segregating when the between-donor standard deviation exceeded 5%. A statistical classification framework was built for diagnosing cytomegalovirus status from the catalog of TCR beta chain sequences. A later analysis assigned V and J genes by comparing TCR nucleotide sequences with IMGT/GENE-DB human TR gene sequences. In a later analysis, CDR3 sequences and most-parsimonious VDJ recombination scenarios were assigned using the TCRdist pipeline. In a later analysis, each TCR beta chain was defined by its CDR3 amino acid sequence together with its V-gene family, and reads lacking a unique V-gene family were excluded. A later analysis removed 500 to 650 highly shared, low-generation-probability nucleotide sequences to deal with suspected cross-contamination and a sequencing artifact. For each public chain, a later analysis derived a clonal expansion index from normalized ranks of inferred template counts within each repertoire. In a later analysis, generation probabilities were computed using a VDJ recombination model fitted to out-of-frame rearrangements, and the results were checked against IGoR. A later analysis scored TCR-TCR, TCR-HLA and TCR-CMV co-occurrence with hypergeometric tests, applying a repertoire-size bias correction to TCR pairs. To estimate false discovery rates, a later analysis permuted the HLA or CMV assignments 20 times. In a later analysis, co-occurring TCRs were grouped using DBSCAN, with TCRdist sequence similarity added in when clustering inside HLA-allele-positive subsets. Repertoires with fewer than 30,000 or more than 120,000 public chains were left out of co-occurrence clustering, as were five repertoires with anomalous nucleotide sharing. TCRdb retrieved this table from immuneACCESS and kept in-frame rearrangements only. Not all clones are present; in checked studies, unresolved V genes account for under half, and no reason is known for the remainder. That table furnishes V, J and clone size, whereas the DNA furnished D and trimming. The sample table lists about 160,000 clones, roughly 80% of them with a count of one. The ten largest clones take up roughly 4.4% of the sample.

This receptor was obtained from a man aged 25 to 45 in good health and CMV-seronegative. The rearranged segments are TRBV11-2 and TRBJ2-7, and 7 junction bases match TRBD2. Sequences were obtained from PBMCs. CDR3 reads: CASRRHMGGISSYEQYF. The DNA is TGTGCCAGCAGGCGCCATATGGGGGGGATTAGCTCCTACGAGCAGTACTTC. Supplemented by the reference TRBV11-2 and TRBJ2-7 proteins around the CDR3, the complete variable domain is EAGVAQSPRYKIIEKRQSVAFWCNPISGHATLYWYQQILGQGPKLLIQFQNNGVVDDSQLPKDRFSAERLKGVDSTLKIQPAKLEDSAVYLCASRRHMGGISSYEQYFGPGTRLTVT.